This record looks at one TCR beta chain sequence and its context. This sample was taken from a study of blood T cell repertoires in COVID-19. Whole-study context: T cells, B-cell-depleted T cells, or PBMCs supplied cDNA or gDNA.

Germline assignment: CDR1 MNHEY and CDR2 SVGEGT. The CDR3 runs 14 residues. V lost 6 bases and J 5 bases, leaving 14 bases between the germline ends. In the source study's methods: Reference gene primer amplification gave estimated nucleated cell counts. Using immunoSEQ multiplex PCR, the repertoire was profiled, and TCRdb retains in-frame clones only, with some absent. Clonal size and the V and J genes are those of that table, whereas D and trimming came from the DNA. This sample has roughly 130,000 clones, with 70% to 80% found just once. Sample: peripheral blood. This chain connects TRBV6-2 or TRBV6-3 to TRBJ1-5, with D perhaps matching TRBD1 (6 bases). The TCR sequence derives from a woman in her 70s with COVID-19, enrolled during active disease. CDR3 sequence reads: CASSLTGYHQPQHF. The CDR3 bases are TGTGCCAGCAGCCTCACAGGGTATCATCAGCCCCAGCATTTT.